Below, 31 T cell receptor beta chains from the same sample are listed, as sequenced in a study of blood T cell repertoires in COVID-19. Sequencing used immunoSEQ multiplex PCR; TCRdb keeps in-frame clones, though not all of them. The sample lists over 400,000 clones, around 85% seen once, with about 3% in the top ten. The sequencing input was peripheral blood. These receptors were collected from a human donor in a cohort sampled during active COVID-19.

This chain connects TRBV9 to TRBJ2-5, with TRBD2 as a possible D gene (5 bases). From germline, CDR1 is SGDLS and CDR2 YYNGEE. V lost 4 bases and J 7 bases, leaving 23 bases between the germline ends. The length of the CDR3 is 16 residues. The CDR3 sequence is CASSRTSGFGLLTQYF. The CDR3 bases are TGTGCCAGCAGCCGTACTTCGGGGTTTGGCTTGCTGACCCAGTACTTC.

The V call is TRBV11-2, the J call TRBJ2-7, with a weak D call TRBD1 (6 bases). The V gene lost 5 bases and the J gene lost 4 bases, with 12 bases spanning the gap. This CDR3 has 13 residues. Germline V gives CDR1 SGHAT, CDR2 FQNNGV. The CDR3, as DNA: TGTGCCAGCAGCCCTCAACAGGGTTACGAGCAGTACTTC. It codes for CASSPQQGYEQYF.

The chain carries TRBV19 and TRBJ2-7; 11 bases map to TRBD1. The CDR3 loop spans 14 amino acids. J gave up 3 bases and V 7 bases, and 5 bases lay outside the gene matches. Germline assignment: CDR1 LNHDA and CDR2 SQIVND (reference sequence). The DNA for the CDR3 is TGTGCCAGTAATGTGGGACAGGGGGTCTACGAGCAGTACTTC. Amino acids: CASNVGQGVYEQYF.

CDR3 region: CASSPEAAKETQYF. CDR3 nucleotides: TGTGCCAGCAGCCCAGAGGCGGCGAAAGAGACCCAGTACTTC. The chain couples TRBV7-8 to TRBJ2-5; D is undetermined. V was shortened by 5 bases and J by 3 bases, with 13 bases between the two germline ends. The CDR3 totals 14 residues. In germline, CDR1 is SGHVS, CDR2 FQNEAQ.

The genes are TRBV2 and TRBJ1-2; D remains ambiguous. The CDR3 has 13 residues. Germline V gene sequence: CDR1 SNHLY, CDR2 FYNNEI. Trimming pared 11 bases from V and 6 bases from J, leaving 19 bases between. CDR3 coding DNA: TGTGCCGCCCGCATTACTATTAGAGATGGCTACACCTTC. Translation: CAARITIRDGYTF.

In DNA, the CDR3 is TGTGCCAGCAGCCCGACAGCCTTCTATGGCTACACCTTC. Protein: CASSPTAFYGYTF. The rearrangement joins TRBV21-1 to TRBJ1-2; the table's D call, TRBD1, has no DNA check behind it. TRBV21-1 is classified as a pseudogene. CDR3 length: 13 residues.

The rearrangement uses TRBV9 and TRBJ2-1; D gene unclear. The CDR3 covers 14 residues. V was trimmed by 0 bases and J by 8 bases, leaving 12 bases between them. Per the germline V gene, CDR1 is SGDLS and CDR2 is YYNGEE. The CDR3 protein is CASSVGSLRDEQFF. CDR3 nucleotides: TGTGCCAGCAGCGTAGGGTCTCTTAGAGATGAGCAGTTCTTC.

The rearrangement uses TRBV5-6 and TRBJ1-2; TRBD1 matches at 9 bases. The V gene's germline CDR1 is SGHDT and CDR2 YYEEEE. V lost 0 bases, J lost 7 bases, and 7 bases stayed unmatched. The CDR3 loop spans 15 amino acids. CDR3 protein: CASSLVNRGRGGYTF. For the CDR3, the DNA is TGTGCCAGCAGCTTGGTTAACAGGGGGCGGGGTGGCTACACCTTC.

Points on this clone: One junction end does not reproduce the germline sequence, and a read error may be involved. The chain's CDR3 is CASSPRAGGGTDTQYF. The CDR3 region has the DNA TGTGCTAGCAGCCCACGGGCGGGAGGGGGCACAGATACGCAGTATTTT. The chain combines TRBV7-7 with TRBJ2-3, with 9 bases fitting TRBD2. The CDR3 has 16 amino acids. Per the germline V gene, CDR1 is SSHAT and CDR2 is FNYEAQ (reference sequence).

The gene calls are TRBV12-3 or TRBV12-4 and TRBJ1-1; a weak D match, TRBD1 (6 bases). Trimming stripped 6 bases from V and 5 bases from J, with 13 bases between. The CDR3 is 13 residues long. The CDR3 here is CASSRTQGTEAFF. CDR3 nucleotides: TGTGCCAGCAGCCGTACCCAGGGGACTGAAGCTTTCTTT.

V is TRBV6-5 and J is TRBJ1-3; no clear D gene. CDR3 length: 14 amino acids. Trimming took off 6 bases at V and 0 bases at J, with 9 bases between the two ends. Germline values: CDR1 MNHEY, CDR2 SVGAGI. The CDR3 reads CASSGVPSGNTIYF. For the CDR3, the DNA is TGTGCCAGCAGCGGGGTCCCCTCTGGAAACACCATATATTTT.

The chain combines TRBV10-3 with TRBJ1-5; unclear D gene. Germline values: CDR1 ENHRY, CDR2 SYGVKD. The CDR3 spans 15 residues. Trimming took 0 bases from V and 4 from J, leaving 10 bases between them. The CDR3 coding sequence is TGTGCCATCAGTGAGTCGATTGAGGTAAATCAGCCCCAGCATTTT. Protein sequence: CAISESIEVNQPQHF.

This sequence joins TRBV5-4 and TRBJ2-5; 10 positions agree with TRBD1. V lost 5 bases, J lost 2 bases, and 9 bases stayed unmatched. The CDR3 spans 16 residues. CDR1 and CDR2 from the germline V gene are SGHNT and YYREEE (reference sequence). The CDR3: CASSSLDRGFQETQYF. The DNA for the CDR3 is TGTGCCAGCAGTTCTTTGGACAGGGGGTTTCAAGAGACCCAGTACTTC.

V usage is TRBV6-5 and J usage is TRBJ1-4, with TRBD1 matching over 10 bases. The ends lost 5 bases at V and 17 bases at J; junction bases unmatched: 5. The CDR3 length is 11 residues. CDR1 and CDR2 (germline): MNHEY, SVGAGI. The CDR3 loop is CASSPGTGEFF. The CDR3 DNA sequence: TGTGCCAGCAGTCCGGGGACAGGGGAATTTTTT.

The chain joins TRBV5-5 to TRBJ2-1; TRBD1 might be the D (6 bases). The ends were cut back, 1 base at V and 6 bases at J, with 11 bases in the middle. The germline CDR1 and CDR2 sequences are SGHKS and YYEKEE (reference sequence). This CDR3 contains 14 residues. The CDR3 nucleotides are TGTGCCAGCAGCTTGTTTTGGGGGCCCAATGAGCAGTTCTTC. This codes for CASSLFWGPNEQFF.

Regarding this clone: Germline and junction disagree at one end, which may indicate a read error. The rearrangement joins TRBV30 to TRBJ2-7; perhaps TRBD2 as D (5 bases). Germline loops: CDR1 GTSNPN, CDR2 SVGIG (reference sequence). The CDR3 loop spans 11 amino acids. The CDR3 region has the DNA TGTGCCTGGAGTGTACGGGGAGAGCGGTACTTC. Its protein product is CAWSVRGERYF.

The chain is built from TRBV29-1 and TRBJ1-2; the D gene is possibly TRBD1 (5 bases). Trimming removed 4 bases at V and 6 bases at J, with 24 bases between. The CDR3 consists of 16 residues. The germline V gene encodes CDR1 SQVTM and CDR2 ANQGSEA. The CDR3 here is CSVGTGVRLYDNGYTF. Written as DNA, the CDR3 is TGCAGCGTTGGCACAGGTGTGCGCCTATATGATAATGGCTACACCTTC.

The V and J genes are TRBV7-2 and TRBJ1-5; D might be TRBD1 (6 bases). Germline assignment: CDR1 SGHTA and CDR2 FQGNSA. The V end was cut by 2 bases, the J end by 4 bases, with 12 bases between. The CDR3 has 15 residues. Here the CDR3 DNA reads TGTGCCAGCAGCTTACAGGGGCCGATGAATCAGCCCCAGCATTTT. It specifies CASSLQGPMNQPQHF.

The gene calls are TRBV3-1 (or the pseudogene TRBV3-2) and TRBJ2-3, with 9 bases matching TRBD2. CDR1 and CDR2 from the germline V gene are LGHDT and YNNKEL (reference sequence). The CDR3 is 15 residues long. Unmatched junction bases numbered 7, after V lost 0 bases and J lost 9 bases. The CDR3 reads CASSQDAASGKTQYF. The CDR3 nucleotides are TGTGCCAGCAGCCAAGATGCGGCTAGCGGGAAGACGCAGTATTTT.

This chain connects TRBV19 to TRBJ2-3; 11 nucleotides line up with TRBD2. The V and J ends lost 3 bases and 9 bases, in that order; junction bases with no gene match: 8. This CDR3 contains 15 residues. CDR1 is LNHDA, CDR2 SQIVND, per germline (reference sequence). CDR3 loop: CASSMTSGAPRTQYF. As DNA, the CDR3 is TGTGCCAGTAGTATGACTAGCGGGGCCCCCCGAACGCAGTATTTT.

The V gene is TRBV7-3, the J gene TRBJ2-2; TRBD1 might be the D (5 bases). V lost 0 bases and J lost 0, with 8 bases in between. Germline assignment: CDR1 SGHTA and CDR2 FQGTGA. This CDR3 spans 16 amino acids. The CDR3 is CASSLTAGPNTGELFF. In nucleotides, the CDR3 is TGTGCCAGCAGCTTAACAGCAGGGCCGAACACCGGGGAGCTGTTTTTT. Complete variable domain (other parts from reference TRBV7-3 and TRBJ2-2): GAGVSQTPSNKVTEKGKYVELRCDPISGHTALYWYRQSLGQGPEFLIYFQGTGAADDSGLPNDRFFAVRPEGSVSTLKIQRTERGDSAVYLCASSLTAGPNTGELFFGEGSRLTVL.

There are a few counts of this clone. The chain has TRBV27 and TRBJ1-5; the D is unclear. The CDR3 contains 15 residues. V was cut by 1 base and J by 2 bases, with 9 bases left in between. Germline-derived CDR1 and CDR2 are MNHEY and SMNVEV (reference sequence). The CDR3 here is CASSLWAGGNQPQHF. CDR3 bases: TGTGCCAGCAGTTTATGGGCGGGAGGCAATCAGCCCCAGCATTTT.

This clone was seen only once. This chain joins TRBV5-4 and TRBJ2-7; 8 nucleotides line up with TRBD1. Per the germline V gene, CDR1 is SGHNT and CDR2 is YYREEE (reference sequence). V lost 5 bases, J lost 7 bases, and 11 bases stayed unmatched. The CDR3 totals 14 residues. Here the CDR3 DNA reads TGTGCCAGCAGTTGGACAGGGAATAGTCGGGAGCAGTACTTC. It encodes CASSWTGNSREQYF.

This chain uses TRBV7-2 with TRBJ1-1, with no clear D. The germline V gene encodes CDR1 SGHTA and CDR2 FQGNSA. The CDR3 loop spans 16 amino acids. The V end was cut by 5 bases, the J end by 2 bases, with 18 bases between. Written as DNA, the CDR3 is TGTGCCAGCAGCCCTCAAAGAGCGACTTATAACACTGAAGCTTTCTTT. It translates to CASSPQRATYNTEAFF.

The CDR3 is CASSQGGGARRSTEAFF. DNA of the CDR3: TGTGCCAGCAGCCAAGGAGGAGGGGCTAGACGGAGCACTGAAGCTTTCTTT. The chain has TRBV3-1 (or the pseudogene TRBV3-2) and TRBJ1-1; perhaps TRBD1 as D (5 bases). The germline V gene encodes CDR1 LGHDT and CDR2 YNNKEL (reference sequence). The CDR3 extends over 17 amino acids. V was shortened by 1 base and J by 4 bases, with 19 bases between the two germline ends.

CDR3 DNA sequence: TGTGCCAGCAGACAGGGGGCGAATGAAAAACTGTTTTTT. Amino acid sequence: CASRQGANEKLFF. The chain employs TRBV25-1 and TRBJ1-4; TRBD1 matches at 9 bases. V dropped 6 bases and J dropped 5; count of bases not matched to a gene: 1. This CDR3 has 13 amino acids. Germline CDR1 and CDR2: MGHDK and SYGVNS.

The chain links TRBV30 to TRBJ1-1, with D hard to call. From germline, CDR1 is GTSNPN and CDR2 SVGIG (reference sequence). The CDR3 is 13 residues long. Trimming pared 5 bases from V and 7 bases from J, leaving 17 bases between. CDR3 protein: CAWGAGRAGEAFF. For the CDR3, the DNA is TGTGCCTGGGGTGCCGGGAGGGCTGGTGAAGCTTTCTTT.

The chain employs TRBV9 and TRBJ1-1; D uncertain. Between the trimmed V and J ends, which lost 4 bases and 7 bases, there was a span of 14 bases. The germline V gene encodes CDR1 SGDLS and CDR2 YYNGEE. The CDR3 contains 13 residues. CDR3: CASSTTDPGEAFF. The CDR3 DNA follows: TGTGCCAGCAGCACAACTGATCCGGGTGAAGCTTTCTTT.

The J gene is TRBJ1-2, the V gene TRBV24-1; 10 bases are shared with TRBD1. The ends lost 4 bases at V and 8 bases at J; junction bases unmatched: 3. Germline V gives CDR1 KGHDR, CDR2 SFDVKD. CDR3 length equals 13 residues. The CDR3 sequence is CATSDLTGGGYTF. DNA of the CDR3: TGTGCCACCAGTGACCTGACAGGGGGCGGCTACACCTTC.

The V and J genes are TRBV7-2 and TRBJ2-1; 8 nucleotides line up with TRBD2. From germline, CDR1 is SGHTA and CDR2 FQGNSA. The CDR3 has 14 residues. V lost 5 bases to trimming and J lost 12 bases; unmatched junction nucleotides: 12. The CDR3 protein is CASSPGTSSEGQFF. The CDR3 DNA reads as TGTGCCAGCAGCCCCGGGACTAGTAGTGAAGGGCAGTTCTTC.

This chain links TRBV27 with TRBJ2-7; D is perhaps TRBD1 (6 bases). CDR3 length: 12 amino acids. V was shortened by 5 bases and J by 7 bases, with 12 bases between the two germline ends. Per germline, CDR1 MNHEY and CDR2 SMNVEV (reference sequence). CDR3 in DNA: TGTGCCAGCAGTACAACGACAGGAGAGCAGTACTTC. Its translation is CASSTTTGEQYF.